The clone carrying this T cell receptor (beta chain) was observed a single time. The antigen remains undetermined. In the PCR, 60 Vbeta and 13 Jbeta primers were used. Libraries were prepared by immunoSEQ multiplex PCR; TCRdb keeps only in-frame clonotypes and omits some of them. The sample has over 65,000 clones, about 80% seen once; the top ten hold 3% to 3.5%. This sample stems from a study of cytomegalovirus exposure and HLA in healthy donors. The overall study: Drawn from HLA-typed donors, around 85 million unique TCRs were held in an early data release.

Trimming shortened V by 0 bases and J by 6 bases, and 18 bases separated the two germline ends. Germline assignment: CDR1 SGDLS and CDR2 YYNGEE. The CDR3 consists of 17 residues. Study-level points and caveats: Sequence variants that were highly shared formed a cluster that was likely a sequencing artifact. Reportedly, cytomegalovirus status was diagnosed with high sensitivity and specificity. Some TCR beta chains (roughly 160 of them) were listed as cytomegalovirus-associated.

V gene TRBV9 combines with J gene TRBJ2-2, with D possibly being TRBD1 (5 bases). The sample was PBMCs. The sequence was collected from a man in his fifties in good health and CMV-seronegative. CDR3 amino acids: CASSVGGRGRASGELFF. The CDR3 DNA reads TGTGCCAGCAGCGTAGGTGGAAGGGGCAGGGCCTCCGGGGAGCTGTTTTTT.